Shown below are 26 T cell receptor beta chains from a single sample sequenced in a study of human T cells and chemical hapten exposure. This sample's time point: patch test 2, 6 weeks after DPC sensitization. Treatment described: therapeutic diphenylcyclopropenone sensitization with weekly scalp DPC. TCRdb itself ran the RACE reads through MiXCR, one entry per CDR3 protein. In the table there are some 80,000 distinct CDR3 sequences, roughly 10% of which are singletons. Sequencing was performed on whole blood, taken in connection with sensitization to the hapten diphenylcyclopropenone (DPC). The receptors were sampled from a woman aged 25 to 39 with alopecia areata. Some clones in this sample may be carry-over from other donors' samples.

In its sample, this clonotype was seen many times. The chain employs TRBV29-1 and TRBJ2-1, with 8 bases that match TRBD2. CDR3 length: 12 residues. Germline assignment: CDR1 SQVTM and CDR2 ANQGSEA. J lost 9 bases, V lost 3 bases, and 4 bases had no gene match. In DNA form, the CDR3 reads TGCAGCGTTGATCGGACTAGCTCTGAGCAGTTCTTC. Residues: CSVDRTSSEQFF.

This clonotype was counted between two and nine times. The V and J genes are TRBV7-9 and TRBJ1-6; 7 bases fit TRBD1. V lost 6 bases and J lost 10; bases outside the gene matches: 6. Germline V lookup: CDR1 SEHNR, CDR2 FQNEAQ (reference sequence). This CDR3 is 13 amino acids long. The DNA of the CDR3 is TGTGCCAGCAGTCCTACAGGGGAATCACCCCTCCACTTT. It translates to CASSPTGESPLHF.

Many counts were recorded for this clonotype. The V and J genes are TRBV19 and TRBJ1-4; D remains unclear. This CDR3 region has 15 residues. Germline CDR1 is LNHDA and CDR2 is SQIVND (reference sequence). V was pared by 8 bases and J by 7 bases, with 20 bases between. CDR3 nucleotide sequence: TGTGCCAGTCTCAAGTCCGGCACTAGGAGTGAAAAACTGTTTTTT. This sequence encodes CASLKSGTRSEKLFF.

There are many counts of this clonotype. The rearrangement links TRBV7-3 to TRBJ1-1, with TRBD1 matching 11 bases. J gave up 4 bases and V 2 bases, and 3 bases lay outside the gene matches. CDR3 length: 15 residues. Germline values: CDR1 SGHTA, CDR2 FQGTGA. As DNA, the CDR3 is TGTGCCAGCAGCTTATCCGGGACAGGGGGCACTGAAGCTTTCTTT. Translating gives CASSLSGTGGTEAFF. The full variable domain, completed using reference TRBV7-3 and TRBJ1-1, is GAGVSQTPSNKVTEKGKYVELRCDPISGHTALYWYRQSLGQGPEFLIYFQGTGAADDSGLPNDRFFAVRPEGSVSTLKIQRTERGDSAVYLCASSLSGTGGTEAFFGQGTRLTVV.

There are many counts of this clonotype. CDR3 DNA sequence: TGCAGTGCTGGGGGAGGTGCAGTCTCCTACGAGCAGTACTTC. The encoded protein is CSAGGGAVSYEQYF. V usage is TRBV20-1 and J usage is TRBJ2-7, with D perhaps TRBD2 (6 bases). Trimming removed 5 bases from V and 0 bases from J, with 14 bases in between. The CDR3 totals 14 residues. Per germline, CDR1 DFQATT and CDR2 SNEGSKA (reference sequence).

The chain employs TRBV20-1 and TRBJ1-2; 7 bases agree with TRBD1. This CDR3 contains 14 residues. Germline V gene sequence: CDR1 DFQATT, CDR2 SNEGSKA (reference sequence). The ends lost 4 bases at V and 5 bases at J; junction bases unmatched: 10. The DNA of the CDR3 is TGCAGTGCTACTTTACTGGGCAGGGGGTATGGCTACACCTTC. Protein: CSATLLGRGYGYTF.

This chain joins TRBV2 and TRBJ1-6; 10 bases line up with TRBD1. The CDR3 spans 14 residues. The V gene's germline CDR1 is SNHLY and CDR2 FYNNEI. J gave up 8 bases and V 6 bases, and 4 bases lay outside the gene matches. CDR3 sequence reads: CASSRDRGYSPLHF. The CDR3 DNA reads TGTGCCAGCAGCCGGGACAGGGGTTATTCACCCCTCCACTTT.

There are many counts of this clonotype. This chain links TRBV6-5 with TRBJ2-4, with no clear D. Trimming cost V 6 bases and J 5 bases, with 11 bases left between them. The CDR3 sequence is 13 residues long. CDR1 and CDR2 (germline): MNHEY, SVGAGI. The CDR3 spells CASRRPYQNIQYF. Written as DNA, the CDR3 is TGTGCCAGCAGACGACCCTACCAAAACATTCAGTACTTC.

This clonotype has a handful of counts. The chain uses TRBV28 and TRBJ1-5, with D possibly TRBD1 on 5 matching bases. The germline gives CDR1 MDHEN, CDR2 SYDVKM. Between the trimmed V and J ends, which lost 4 bases and 2 bases, there was a span of 12 bases. The CDR3 sequence is 15 residues long. The CDR3 reads CASSSSPRGNQPQHF. DNA of the CDR3: TGTGCCAGCAGTTCTTCCCCCAGGGGCAATCAGCCCCAGCATTTT.

The table lists this clonotype with a few counts. The chain couples TRBV6-2 or TRBV6-3 to TRBJ2-3; D unclear. Germline CDR1 and CDR2: MNHEY and SVGEGT. Trimming stripped 2 bases from V and 3 bases from J, with 6 bases between. The CDR3 has 13 amino acids. The CDR3 coding sequence is TGTGCCAGCAGTTACACTGGAACAGATACGCAGTATTTT. It yields the protein CASSYTGTDTQYF.

The sample holds many counts of this clonotype. The chain carries TRBV20-1 and TRBJ1-5; TRBD1 matches at 7 bases. This CDR3 has 13 residues. J lost 6 bases, V lost 1 base, and 3 bases had no gene match. Germline CDR1 reads DFQATT; CDR2 reads SNEGSKA (reference sequence). CDR3 sequence reads: CSARGGGGQPQHF. CDR3 coding DNA: TGCAGTGCTAGAGGAGGGGGCGGTCAGCCCCAGCATTTT.

To note about this clonotype: A much larger clone lies one base from this, so it may be a read error. The chain recombines TRBV3-1 with TRBJ2-3, with TRBD2 identical over 11 bases. V shed 4 bases and J 7 bases; nucleotides not matched to a gene: 13. Germline lookup yields CDR1 LGHDT and CDR2 YNNKEL (reference sequence). This CDR3 is built from 17 residues. This chain's CDR3 is CASSPRGLAGGVNTQYF. CDR3 coding DNA: TGTGCCAGCAGCCCCCGAGGGCTAGCGGGGGGTGTAAATACGCAGTATTTT.

The chain combines TRBV6-6 with TRBJ2-3; 7 nucleotides agree with TRBD2. Germline values: CDR1 MNHNY, CDR2 SVGAGI (reference sequence). V lost 6 bases to trimming and J lost 6 bases; unmatched junction nucleotides: 9. The CDR3 length is 14 residues. The CDR3 sequence: CASSPGLPGDTQYF. DNA for the CDR3: TGTGCCAGCAGCCCGGGACTACCGGGGGATACGCAGTATTTT.

This clonotype was recorded many times. V and J are TRBV20-1 and TRBJ1-5; D ambiguous. Germline CDR1 reads DFQATT; CDR2 reads SNEGSKA (reference sequence). The CDR3 is 16 residues long. Trimming stripped 0 bases from V and 1 base from J, with 13 bases between. The CDR3 bases are TGCAGTGCTAGAGATCTTAAGGGTACCAGCAATCAGCCCCAGCATTTT. It codes for CSARDLKGTSNQPQHF.

This sequence joins TRBV4-2 and TRBJ1-5; D ambiguous. Trimming took off 4 bases at V and 5 bases at J, with 9 bases between the two ends. The CDR3 is made up of 13 amino acids. In germline, CDR1 is LGHNA, CDR2 YNFKEQ. CDR3 residues: CASSLGSDQPQHF. Here the CDR3 DNA reads TGTGCCAGCAGCCTTGGGTCCGATCAGCCCCAGCATTTT.

Of note for this clonotype: An end of the junction differs from the germline gene, which may be a read error. This chain joins TRBV5-1 and TRBJ2-1, with 7 nucleotides matching TRBD1. Germline V gene data show CDR1 as SGHRS and CDR2 as YFSETQ. The CDR3 is 14 amino acids. CDR3 protein: CASSRGGIVLLPIF. For the CDR3, the DNA is TGCGCCAGCAGCCGAGGGGGCATTGTCCTCCTCCCAATCTTC.

The rearrangement joins TRBV4-1 to TRBJ2-1; D gene ambiguous. Trimming removed 3 bases at V and 11 bases at J, with 11 bases between. Germline assignment: CDR1 MGHRA and CDR2 YSYEKL. CDR3 length equals 12 residues. CDR3 DNA: TGCGCCAGCAGCCAGGCCCTAAGTCAGCAGTTCTTC. This codes for CASSQALSQQFF.

The chain carries TRBV19 and TRBJ2-6, with 7 positions matching TRBD1. Per germline, CDR1 LNHDA and CDR2 SQIVND (reference sequence). The length of the CDR3 is 15 residues. V was pared by 6 bases and J by 5 bases, with 7 bases of the junction left unmatched. Here the CDR3 reads CASSLTGVRANVLTF. Here the CDR3 DNA reads TGTGCCAGTAGCCTTACAGGGGTTAGGGCCAACGTCCTGACTTTC.

A few counts support this clonotype. The V and J genes are TRBV28 and TRBJ1-5, with 12 bases fitting TRBD1. The CDR3 is 16 residues long. Losses at the gene ends were 5 bases for V and 7 bases for J; bases not matched to a gene: 9. CDR1 is MDHEN, CDR2 SYDVKM, per germline. Here the CDR3 DNA reads TGTGCCAGCAGTCTCTCCGGGACAGGGGGCTTCCAGCCCCAGCATTTT. Protein sequence: CASSLSGTGGFQPQHF.

This clonotype has at least ten counts. V usage is TRBV28 and J usage is TRBJ1-2; 10 bases align to TRBD1. The CDR3 spans 14 residues. The germline V gene encodes CDR1 MDHEN and CDR2 SYDVKM. The junction had 4 bases not matched to a gene; V was cut back by 5 bases and J by 4 bases. The CDR3 loop is CASSPGTGVYGYTF. In nucleotides, the CDR3 is TGTGCCAGCAGTCCCGGGACAGGGGTCTATGGCTACACCTTC.

Concerning this clonotype: This may arise from a read error, as a much more abundant clone is one base away. CDR3 in DNA: TGTGCCAGCAGTTACTCTCAGCGGGAGGGGTGGACCTACAATGAGCAGTACTTC. Translated, it gives CASSYSQREGWTYNEQYF. This sequence joins TRBV6-2 or TRBV6-3 and TRBJ2-1, with 10 bases lining up with TRBD2. The DNA end is a closer match to TRBJ2-7, so the J assignment may be wrong. Germline V CDR1 and CDR2: MNHEY, SVGEGT. The CDR3 is made up of 18 amino acids.

This clonotype has just a few counts. This chain joins TRBV28 and TRBJ2-1; maybe TRBD2 (6 bases). Germline loops: CDR1 MDHEN, CDR2 SYDVKM. The CDR3 is 12 residues long. V gave up 5 bases and J gave up 9 bases, with 11 bases separating them. The CDR3 reads CASSLALGEQFF. The DNA of the CDR3 is TGTGCCAGCAGTCTAGCGTTGGGTGAGCAGTTCTTC.

The V gene is TRBV11-3, the J gene TRBJ1-5; D call uncertain. Between the trimmed V and J ends, which lost 3 bases and 4 bases, there was a span of 7 bases. Per the germline V gene, CDR1 is SGHNT and CDR2 is YENEEA. The CDR3 spans 13 residues. The CDR3 DNA follows: TGTGCCAGCAGCTTCGGCCGAAATCAGCCCCAGCATTTT. Its protein is CASSFGRNQPQHF.

This clonotype was seen ten or more times. The J gene is TRBJ2-3, the V gene TRBV7-2; 7 nucleotides agree with TRBD1. In germline, CDR1 is SGHTA, CDR2 FQGNSA. CDR3 length equals 16 residues. V was pared by 6 bases and J by 5 bases, with 14 bases of the junction left unmatched. CDR3 loop: CASRGPGQLTGDTQYF. The CDR3 nucleotides read TGTGCCAGCAGAGGCCCGGGACAGTTAACCGGAGATACGCAGTATTTT. The full variable domain, in which reference TRBV7-2 and TRBJ2-3 provide the parts outside the CDR3, is GAGVSQSPSNKVTEKGKDVELRCDPISGHTALYWYRQSLGQGLEFLIYFQGNSAPDKSGLPSDRFSAERTGGSVSTLTIQRTQQEDSAVYLCASRGPGQLTGDTQYFGPGTRLTVL.

The chain is built from TRBV5-1 and TRBJ1-1, with a possible D match to TRBD1 (6 bases). The CDR3 spans 16 residues. V lost 0 bases and J lost 0, with 12 bases in between. Per the germline V gene, CDR1 is SGHRS and CDR2 is YFSETQ. The CDR3 DNA reads TGCGCCAGCAGCTTGGTTCAGGGGACGATGAACACTGAAGCTTTCTTT. Its protein is CASSLVQGTMNTEAFF. The full variable domain, in which reference TRBV5-1 and TRBJ1-1 provide the parts outside the CDR3, is KAGVTQTPRYLIKTRGQQVTLSCSPISGHRSVSWYQQTPGQGLQFLFEYFSETQRNKGNFPGRFSGRQFSNSRSEMNVSTLELGDSALYLCASSLVQGTMNTEAFFGQGTRLTVV.

This clonotype appeared many times. The chain links TRBV29-1 to TRBJ2-5; D unclear. In germline, CDR1 is SQVTM, CDR2 ANQGSEA. V lost 4 bases to trimming and J lost 5 bases, with 17 bases between them. The CDR3 length is 14 residues. The CDR3: CSVVPLNRRETQYF. The CDR3 nucleotides read TGCAGCGTTGTTCCCTTGAACCGGCGTGAGACCCAGTACTTC.